The 27 T cell receptor beta chains in this list originate from one sample, sequenced in a study of cytomegalovirus exposure and HLA in healthy donors. Sequencing used immunoSEQ multiplex PCR; TCRdb keeps in-frame clones, though not all of them. The sample has 150,000 to 200,000 clones, around 85% seen once; the top ten hold about 16%. The sequenced material came from PBMCs. These receptors came from a man aged 18-30 years in good health and CMV-seropositive.

The chain employs TRBV5-4 and TRBJ2-7; 13 bases line up with TRBD2. Unmatched junction bases numbered 3, after V lost 5 bases and J lost 7 bases. The germline V gene has CDR1 SGHNT and CDR2 YYREEE (reference sequence). This CDR3 has 13 amino acids. The DNA of the CDR3 is TGTGCCAGCAGTCCGGGACTAGCGGGAGAGCAGTACTTC. It specifies CASSPGLAGEQYF.

The CDR3 sequence is CASSSPDIPGNTIYF. CDR3 coding DNA: TGTGCCAGCAGTTCACCTGACATACCCGGAAACACCATATATTTT. This chain connects TRBV28 to TRBJ1-3; D gene ambiguous. The V end lost 4 bases, the J end lost 4 bases, and 14 bases lay between the germline ends. The CDR3 runs to 15 residues. Germline CDR1 and CDR2: MDHEN and SYDVKM.

CDR3 region: CASIPGQGNTEAFF. The CDR3 DNA sequence: TGTGCCAGCATCCCGGGACAGGGAAACACTGAAGCTTTCTTT. V is TRBV7-3 and J is TRBJ1-1, with 9 bases aligning to TRBD1. The germline V gene encodes CDR1 SGHTA and CDR2 FQGTGA. The CDR3 sequence is 14 residues long. V trimming: 7 bases; J trimming: 2 bases; junction bases outside the gene matches: 5. The entire variable domain, with the rest obtained from reference TRBV7-3 and TRBJ1-1, is as follows: GAGVSQTPSNKVTEKGKYVELRCDPISGHTALYWYRQSLGQGPEFLIYFQGTGAADDSGLPNDRFFAVRPEGSVSTLKIQRTERGDSAVYLCASIPGQGNTEAFFGQGTRLTVV.

The V and J genes are TRBV28 and TRBJ1-1; unclear D gene. Germline assignment: CDR1 MDHEN and CDR2 SYDVKM. The V and J ends lost 10 bases and 3 bases respectively, with 12 bases between them. This CDR3 is built from 12 residues. CDR3 in amino acids: CATLSVDTEAFF. CDR3 DNA: TGTGCCACCCTCTCGGTGGACACTGAAGCTTTCTTT.

V gene TRBV7-9 combines with J gene TRBJ1-2; weak D call: TRBD1 (6 bases). Looked up from germline, CDR1 is SEHNR and CDR2 is FQNEAQ (reference sequence). CDR3 size: 15 residues. Trimming shortened V by 5 bases and J by 0 bases, and 13 bases separated the two germline ends. The CDR3 region is CASSPITGTNYGYTF. CDR3 DNA sequence: TGTGCCAGCAGCCCTATTACAGGGACTAACTATGGCTACACCTTC.

This clone appeared a single time. J is TRBJ2-2 and V is TRBV7-8; 9 bases agree with TRBD1. This CDR3 has 16 amino acids. Looked up from germline, CDR1 is SGHVS and CDR2 is FQNEAQ. The V gene end was trimmed by 5 bases and the J gene end by 5 bases; junction bases not matched to a gene: 9. CDR3: CASSKRRDRVTGELFF. The CDR3 nucleotides are TGTGCCAGCAGCAAACGACGGGACAGGGTGACCGGGGAGCTGTTTTTT. The full variable domain, in which reference TRBV7-8 and TRBJ2-2 provide the parts outside the CDR3, is GAGVSQSPRYKVAKRGQDVALRCDPISGHVSLFWYQQALGQGPEFLTYFQNEAQLDKSGLPSDRFFAERPEGSVSTLKIQRTQQEDSAVYLCASSKRRDRVTGELFFGEGSRLTVL.

The genes are TRBV28 and TRBJ2-7, with 7 bases aligning to TRBD2. Germline V gives CDR1 MDHEN, CDR2 SYDVKM. The CDR3 totals 15 residues. Trimming cost V 5 bases and J 8 bases; bases outside gene matches: 15. The CDR3 spells CASSPGVWDYKKQYF. The CDR3 DNA reads as TGTGCCAGCAGTCCGGGAGTTTGGGACTACAAGAAGCAGTACTTC.

This clone was picked up one time. The CDR3 protein is CASSSGGRNGYTF. In nucleotides, the CDR3 is TGTGCCAGCAGCTCAGGGGGCAGGAATGGCTACACCTTC. The chain has TRBV5-6 and TRBJ1-2; 8 bases agree with TRBD1. Germline CDR1 and CDR2: SGHDT and YYEEEE. V lost 3 bases, J lost 6 bases, and 4 bases stayed unmatched. The CDR3 is 13 amino acids. Full variable domain (remainder filled in from reference TRBV5-6 and TRBJ1-2): DAGVTQSPTHLIKTRGQQVTLRCSPKSGHDTVSWYQQALGQGPQFIFQYYEEEERQRGNFPDRFSGHQFPNYSSELNVNALLLGDSALYLCASSSGGRNGYTFGSGTRLTVV.

The chain has TRBV7-3 and TRBJ1-1; 10 positions agree with TRBD1. The CDR3 extends over 15 amino acids. With V trimmed by 8 bases and J by 6 bases, 12 bases remained unmatched. Looked up from germline, CDR1 is SGHTA and CDR2 is FQGTGA. DNA of the CDR3: TGTGCCAGCCTACCTTTGACAGGGGGCCCGGCTGAAGCTTTCTTT. Translation gives CASLPLTGGPAEAFF.

The chain couples TRBV27 to TRBJ1-2, with D perhaps matching TRBD1 (6 bases). Germline values: CDR1 MNHEY, CDR2 SMNVEV (reference sequence). V was pared by 4 bases and J by 8 bases, with 23 bases between. The CDR3 consists of 16 residues. The CDR3 spells CASSYSLTGSYGGYTF. The CDR3 DNA is TGTGCCAGCAGTTACTCCCTAACAGGGAGTTACGGGGGCTACACCTTC.

This clone was counted once. J is TRBJ1-5 and V is TRBV2; 10 bases align to TRBD1. The CDR3 totals 14 residues. Germline V gene sequence: CDR1 SNHLY, CDR2 FYNNEI. V shed 6 bases and J 6 bases; nucleotides not matched to a gene: 5. CDR3 loop: CASSRQGAAQPQHF. CDR3 DNA sequence: TGTGCCAGCAGCCGACAGGGGGCGGCTCAGCCCCAGCATTTT.

The chain couples TRBV29-1 to TRBJ2-7; D is unclear. Trimming stripped 0 bases from V and 0 bases from J, with 9 bases between. Germline CDR1 reads SQVTM; CDR2 reads ANQGSEA. The CDR3 is 14 amino acids. Here the CDR3 reads CSVEERQVSYEQYF. The CDR3 DNA is TGCAGCGTTGAAGAACGCCAGGTCTCCTACGAGCAGTACTTC.

The chain recombines TRBV10-3 with TRBJ2-5; 8 nucleotides line up with TRBD2. The CDR3 is made up of 12 amino acids. Trimming removed 6 bases from V and 3 bases from J; junction bases left unmatched: 0. The germline V gene encodes CDR1 ENHRY and CDR2 SYGVKD. CDR3 loop: CAIRGLEETQYF. The DNA of the CDR3 is TGTGCCATCAGGGGACTAGAAGAGACCCAGTACTTC.

The chain recombines TRBV5-5 with TRBJ1-2, with 10 bases identical to TRBD1. The germline gives CDR1 SGHKS, CDR2 YYEKEE (reference sequence). This CDR3 spans 15 amino acids. V dropped 4 bases and J dropped 5; count of bases not matched to a gene: 8. The CDR3 region is CASSHGTGATYGYTF. The CDR3 bases are TGTGCCAGCAGCCACGGGACAGGGGCGACGTATGGCTACACCTTC. The entire variable domain, with the rest obtained from reference TRBV5-5 and TRBJ1-2, is as follows: DAGVTQSPTHLIKTRGQQVTLRCSPISGHKSVSWYQQVLGQGPQFIFQYYEKEERGRGNFPDRFSARQFPNYSSELNVNALLLGDSALYLCASSHGTGATYGYTFGSGTRLTVV.

The gene calls are TRBV5-1 and TRBJ1-2; the match to TRBD1 covers 8 bases. This CDR3 region has 14 residues. The germline CDR1 and CDR2 sequences are SGHRS and YFSETQ. V trimming: 4 bases; J trimming: 3 bases; junction bases outside the gene matches: 5. The CDR3 DNA follows: TGCGCCAGCAGCCCGGGACAGGAGGACTATGGCTACACCTTC. The encoded protein is CASSPGQEDYGYTF.

The V and J genes are TRBV6-6 and TRBJ2-1, with D uncertain. The length of the CDR3 is 12 residues. Germline V gene data show CDR1 as MNHNY and CDR2 as SVGAGI (reference sequence). The germline V and J ends were trimmed by 6 bases and 5 bases, with 8 bases remaining between them. DNA for the CDR3: TGTGCCAGCAGCTCAGAAAACAATGAGCAGTTCTTC. Protein: CASSSENNEQFF.

This chain links TRBV5-1 with TRBJ2-3, with 7 bases aligning to TRBD1. This CDR3 is 16 amino acids long. With 1 base clipped from V and 5 bases from J, the junction kept 10 bases outside the gene matches. Germline V gives CDR1 SGHRS, CDR2 YFSETQ. In DNA, the CDR3 is TGCGCCAGCAGCTTGTGGGACAGCCTACAGGGAGATACGCAGTATTTT. It is translated as CASSLWDSLQGDTQYF.

The J gene is TRBJ2-3, the V gene TRBV6-1, with TRBD2 as a possible D gene (5 bases). V dropped 6 bases and J dropped 5 bases, with 15 bases sitting between them. The CDR3 covers 14 residues. CDR1 and CDR2 (germline): MNHNS, SASEGT. The CDR3 loop reads CASSIQREVDTQYF. The CDR3 bases are TGTGCCAGCAGCATTCAGAGGGAAGTAGATACGCAGTATTTT.

The chain is built from TRBV11-2 and TRBJ1-1; D is undetermined. The V gene's germline CDR1 is SGHAT and CDR2 FQNNGV. The CDR3 contains 13 residues. The V end was cut by 4 bases, the J end by 3 bases, with 9 bases between. In DNA, the CDR3 is TGTGCCAGCAGCTCGGCCGGGGACACTGAAGCTTTCTTT. Translated, it gives CASSSAGDTEAFF.

The genes are TRBV4-1 and TRBJ1-5, with 10 bases fitting TRBD1. The CDR3 contains 17 residues. After removal of 2 bases from V and 5 bases from J, the junction contained 9 bases not matched to a gene. CDR1 is MGHRA, CDR2 YSYEKL, per germline. As DNA, the CDR3 is TGCGCCAGCAGCCAAAGAGGGCAAGGGACAGGGGATCAGCCCCAGCATTTT. As protein: CASSQRGQGTGDQPQHF.

The chain employs TRBV28 and TRBJ2-7, with 9 nucleotides matching TRBD2. The CDR3 has 18 amino acids. The V and J ends lost 6 bases and 3 bases, in that order; junction bases with no gene match: 18. Germline values: CDR1 MDHEN, CDR2 SYDVKM. The CDR3 loop reads CASSAGGPGTSSNYEQYF. CDR3 nucleotide sequence: TGTGCCAGCAGCGCAGGGGGACCCGGGACTAGCTCCAACTACGAGCAGTACTTC.

This chain links TRBV23-1 with TRBJ2-7; perhaps TRBD1 as D (5 bases). TRBV23-1 carries the ORF label, with uncertain function. The CDR3 has 15 residues. V gave up 4 bases and J gave up 1 base, with 14 bases separating them. CDR3 DNA sequence: TGCGCCAGCAGTCGGGGCAGGCACCTGTCCTACGAGCAGTACTTC. Translating gives CASSRGRHLSYEQYF.

This clone was counted a few times. The rearrangement joins TRBV20-1 to TRBJ2-7; D not resolved. V dropped 2 bases and J dropped 3 bases, with 5 bases sitting between them. CDR1 and CDR2 from the germline V gene are DFQATT and SNEGSKA (reference sequence). This CDR3 contains 11 residues. In DNA form, the CDR3 reads TGCAGTGCTAGACGGAGCTACGAGCAGTACTTC. The encoded protein is CSARRSYEQYF.

The chain recombines TRBV18 with TRBJ2-6, with TRBD1 identical over 7 bases. The CDR3 has 16 amino acids. The V gene's germline CDR1 is KGHSH and CDR2 LQKENI. The junction had 5 bases not matched to a gene; V was cut back by 4 bases and J by 2 bases. CDR3 in amino acids: CASSLYDRAGANVLTF. DNA for the CDR3: TGTGCCAGCTCACTCTATGACAGGGCTGGGGCCAACGTCCTGACTTTC.

V is TRBV30 and J is TRBJ2-5, with unresolved D. Looked up from germline, CDR1 is GTSNPN and CDR2 is SVGIG (reference sequence). The CDR3 has 11 amino acids. V lost 3 bases and J lost 5, with 7 bases in between. In DNA form, the CDR3 reads TGTGCCTGGAGGTGGGCGGAGACCCAGTACTTC. As protein: CAWRWAETQYF.

The chain joins TRBV19 to TRBJ2-5; 11 positions agree with TRBD1. The CDR3 runs to 16 residues. Germline assignment: CDR1 LNHDA and CDR2 SQIVND (reference sequence). Losses at the gene ends were 6 bases for V and 7 bases for J; bases not matched to a gene: 13. The CDR3 loop is CASSTRDRGAPVTQYF. CDR3 in DNA: TGTGCCAGTAGCACCCGGGACAGGGGGGCGCCGGTGACCCAGTACTTC.

V and J are TRBV2 and TRBJ1-1, with a possible D match to TRBD1 (6 bases). This CDR3 spans 13 amino acids. From germline, CDR1 is SNHLY and CDR2 FYNNEI. Trimming shortened V by 7 bases and J by 3 bases, and 12 bases separated the two germline ends. The CDR3 sequence: CASKGQMDTEAFF. CDR3 DNA: TGTGCCAGCAAAGGACAGATGGACACTGAAGCTTTCTTT.